The present T cell receptor beta chain was sequenced within a study of control samples from healthy donors and cancer patients. Repertoires were generated with immunoSEQ multiplex PCR, while TCRdb's copy carries only in-frame clones and drops some. The data contain around 130,000 clones, approximately 89% of them singletons. This CDR3 contains 14 residues. Germline V gene sequence: CDR1 SGHKS, CDR2 YYEKEE (reference sequence). V lost 3 bases and J lost 5, with 14 bases in between. This receptor was identified in a man between 18 and 29 years old in good health. Sequenced material: blood. The J gene is TRBJ1-1, the V gene TRBV5-5, with D hard to call. CDR3 region: CASSSATRVTEAFF. CDR3 sequence (DNA): TGTGCCAGCAGCTCGGCGACAAGAGTAACTGAAGCTTTCTTT.